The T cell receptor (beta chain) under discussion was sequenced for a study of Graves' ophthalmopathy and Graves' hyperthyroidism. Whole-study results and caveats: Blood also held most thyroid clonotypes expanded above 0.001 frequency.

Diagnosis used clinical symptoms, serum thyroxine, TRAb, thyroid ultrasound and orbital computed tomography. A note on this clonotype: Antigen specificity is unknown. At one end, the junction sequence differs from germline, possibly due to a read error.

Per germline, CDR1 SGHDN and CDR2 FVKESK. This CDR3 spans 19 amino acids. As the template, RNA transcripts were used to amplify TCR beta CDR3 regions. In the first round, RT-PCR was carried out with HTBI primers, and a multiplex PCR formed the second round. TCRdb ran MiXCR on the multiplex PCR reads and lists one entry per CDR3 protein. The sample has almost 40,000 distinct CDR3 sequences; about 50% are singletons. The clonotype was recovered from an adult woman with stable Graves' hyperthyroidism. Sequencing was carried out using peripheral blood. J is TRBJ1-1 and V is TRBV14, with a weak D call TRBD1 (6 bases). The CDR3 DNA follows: TGTGCCAGCAGTCTTCGAGTACGGCGGACAGATTCTATGAACACTGAGGCTTTCTTT. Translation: CASSLRVRRTDSMNTEAFF.